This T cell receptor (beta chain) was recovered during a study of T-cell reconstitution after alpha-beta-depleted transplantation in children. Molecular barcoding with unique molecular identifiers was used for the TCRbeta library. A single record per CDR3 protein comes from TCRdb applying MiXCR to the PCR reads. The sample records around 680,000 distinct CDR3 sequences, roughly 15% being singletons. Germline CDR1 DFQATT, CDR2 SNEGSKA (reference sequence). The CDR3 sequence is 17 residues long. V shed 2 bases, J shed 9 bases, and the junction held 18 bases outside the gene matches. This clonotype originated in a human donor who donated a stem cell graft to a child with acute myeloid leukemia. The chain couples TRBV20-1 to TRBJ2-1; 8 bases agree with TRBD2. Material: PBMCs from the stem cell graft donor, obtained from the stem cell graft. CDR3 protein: CSARLGPGLDRTAEQFF. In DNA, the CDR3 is TGCAGTGCTAGACTGGGGCCGGGACTAGATAGGACGGCTGAGCAGTTCTTC.